The 29 T cell receptor beta chains below come from one sample, sequenced in a study of vaccination effects on CD4 cells after COVID-19. Within the ViraFEST assay, antigen-specific CD4+ T cells underwent expansion with viral peptide pools prior to sequencing. Culturing for around ten days preceded CD4+ T cell isolation. A positive SARS-CoV-2 PCR test fell between March and December 2020. Participants were given two doses of BNT162b2 or mRNA-1273 vaccine. The method was immunoSEQ multiplex PCR; TCRdb's version includes in-frame clones alone and lacks a portion of them. The sample shows about 17,000 clones, around 74% of them seen only once. Their target antigens are unknown. Material: CD4+ T cells from PBMCs cultured with SARS-CoV-2 spike peptides, obtained after COVID-19 vaccination. Receptors originate from a human donor who had a prior SARS-CoV-2 infection.

This clone came up once. The CDR3 nucleotides read TGTGCCAGCAGCTTGTCCCCAGCCAAAAACATTCAGTACTTC. This translates into CASSLSPAKNIQYF. The gene calls are TRBV5-4 and TRBJ2-4; D gene uncertain. This CDR3 has 14 amino acids. V was shortened by 1 base and J by 0 bases, with 5 bases between the two germline ends. The germline V gene encodes CDR1 SGHNT and CDR2 YYREEE (reference sequence).

This chain uses TRBV2 with TRBJ2-1; 7 bases are a match to TRBD2. This CDR3 is built from 14 residues. Germline V gene data show CDR1 as SNHLY and CDR2 as FYNNEI. J gave up 9 bases and V 2 bases, and 7 bases lay outside the gene matches. The DNA for the CDR3 is TGTGCCAGCAGTGAATTTGGGGGGGTCGCTGAGCAGTTCTTC. It encodes CASSEFGGVAEQFF.

The chain joins TRBV7-8 to TRBJ2-3; no definite D call. With 5 bases removed from V and 6 bases from J, the gap between germline ends came to 18 bases. The germline V gene has CDR1 SGHVS and CDR2 FQNEAQ. This CDR3 contains 15 residues. The CDR3 is CASSGRLDFRDTQYF. The CDR3 nucleotides read TGTGCCAGCAGCGGGCGGCTTGATTTTCGGGATACGCAGTATTTT. Combining the CDR3 with reference TRBV7-8 and TRBJ2-3 gives the whole variable domain GAGVSQSPRYKVAKRGQDVALRCDPISGHVSLFWYQQALGQGPEFLTYFQNEAQLDKSGLPSDRFFAERPEGSVSTLKIQRTQQEDSAVYLCASSGRLDFRDTQYFGPGTRLTVL.

Written as DNA, the CDR3 is TGTGCCAGCAGATTGGGGGGGGGAAACACCATATATTTT. It encodes CASRLGGGNTIYF. The chain carries TRBV12-3 or TRBV12-4 and TRBJ1-3; the D gene is possibly TRBD1 (5 bases). V lost 6 bases and J lost 4, with 10 bases in between. The CDR3 is 13 residues long.

The chain combines TRBV5-4 with TRBJ2-5; TRBD2 aligns across 9 bases. The CDR3 contains 15 residues. Germline lookup yields CDR1 SGHNT and CDR2 YYREEE (reference sequence). After removal of 4 bases from V and 5 bases from J, the junction contained 9 bases not matched to a gene. Written as DNA, the CDR3 is TGTGCCAGCAGCATGACCGGGACTAGCTTTGAGACCCAGTACTTC. Translating it yields CASSMTGTSFETQYF.

The chain carries TRBV5-1 and TRBJ1-1, with 8 bases identical to TRBD1. The length of the CDR3 is 14 residues. Looked up from germline, CDR1 is SGHRS and CDR2 is YFSETQ. With 7 bases clipped from V and 4 bases from J, the junction kept 9 bases outside the gene matches. The CDR3 region has the DNA TGCGCCAGCCTCCCTGGGACAGGCTCCACTGAAGCTTTCTTT. Protein: CASLPGTGSTEAFF.

The CDR3 DNA follows: TGTGCCAGCAGCCAACCATGGGTAGGGGAGCAGTACTTC. Its protein product is CASSQPWVGEQYF. This chain connects TRBV14 to TRBJ2-7, with unresolved D. The length of the CDR3 is 13 residues. Trimming left V 2 bases short and J 7 bases short, with 12 bases between. Germline CDR1 is SGHDN and CDR2 is FVKESK.

There are a few counts of this clone. The gene calls are TRBV7-2 and TRBJ2-7; no definite D call. The V gene's germline CDR1 is SGHTA and CDR2 FQGNSA. CDR3 size: 12 residues. V was clipped by 5 bases and J by 6 bases, with 11 bases between them. CDR3 in amino acids: CASSPRWSEQYF. CDR3 nucleotide sequence: TGTGCCAGCAGCCCGAGATGGAGCGAGCAGTACTTC.

The chain carries TRBV5-1 and TRBJ2-1; 11 bases map to TRBD2. The CDR3 is 15 residues long. J gave up 7 bases and V 1 base, and 4 bases lay outside the gene matches. Germline CDR1 is SGHRS and CDR2 is YFSETQ. The CDR3 nucleotides read TGCGCCAGCAGCTTGCGGTGGACTAGCGGGAATGAGCAGTTCTTC. Residues: CASSLRWTSGNEQFF. The full variable domain, completed using reference TRBV5-1 and TRBJ2-1, is KAGVTQTPRYLIKTRGQQVTLSCSPISGHRSVSWYQQTPGQGLQFLFEYFSETQRNKGNFPGRFSGRQFSNSRSEMNVSTLELGDSALYLCASSLRWTSGNEQFFGPGTRLTVL.

This clone came up once. V gene TRBV11-2 combines with J gene TRBJ2-3; no clear D. The CDR3 runs to 16 residues. Germline-derived CDR1 and CDR2 are SGHAT and FQNNGV. Between the trimmed V and J ends, which lost 1 base and 2 bases, there was a span of 13 bases. In nucleotides, the CDR3 is TGTGCCAGCAGCTTAGTCCCTGCGCAAAACACAGATACGCAGTATTTT. Translating it yields CASSLVPAQNTDTQYF.

By sample fraction, this clone is medium-sized. The V call is TRBV4-3, the J call TRBJ2-2; TRBD2 agrees at 7 bases. CDR1 and CDR2 from the germline V gene are LGHNA and YSLEER. V was clipped by 0 bases and J by 1 base; unmatched bases: 8. This CDR3 is built from 18 residues. CDR3 region: CASSQEALAALNTGELFF. The CDR3 nucleotides are TGCGCCAGCAGCCAAGAAGCGCTAGCGGCCTTGAACACCGGGGAGCTGTTTTTT.

The chain links TRBV5-6 to TRBJ1-1; D is ambiguous. Germline values: CDR1 SGHDT, CDR2 YYEEEE. This CDR3 has 16 residues. V lost 5 bases and J lost 0, with 17 bases in between. CDR3 nucleotides: TGTGCCAGCAGTCCCGGGCTATACCCTATGAACACTGAAGCTTTCTTT. Amino acid sequence: CASSPGLYPMNTEAFF.

Here the CDR3 reads CASSLARQTYGYTF. The CDR3 DNA reads as TGTGCCAGCAGCTTGGCTAGACAGACCTATGGCTACACCTTC. This rearrangement joins TRBV5-4 to TRBJ1-2; a possible D gene is TRBD1 (5 bases). The CDR3 covers 14 residues. The V gene's germline CDR1 is SGHNT and CDR2 YYREEE (reference sequence). The V end lost 0 bases, the J end lost 4 bases, and 10 bases lay between the germline ends.

This clone was recorded a few times. The CDR3 here is CASSQDWEGHEQYF. Here the CDR3 DNA reads TGTGCCAGCAGCCAAGATTGGGAGGGTCACGAGCAGTACTTC. The V and J genes are TRBV3-1 (or the pseudogene TRBV3-2) and TRBJ2-7; 7 bases agree with TRBD2. The CDR3 has 14 residues. V shed 0 bases, J shed 5 bases, and the junction held 4 bases outside the gene matches. Germline CDR1 reads LGHDT; CDR2 reads YNNKEL (reference sequence).

J is TRBJ2-3 and V is TRBV18, with 9 positions matching TRBD1. CDR3 length: 15 amino acids. V trimming: 0 bases; J trimming: 4 bases; junction bases outside the gene matches: 2. CDR1 KGHSH and CDR2 LQKENI come from the germline V gene. The CDR3 region is CASSPPGQGSDTQYF. The CDR3 DNA reads as TGTGCCAGCTCACCACCGGGACAGGGATCAGATACGCAGTATTTT. The variable domain in full, completed from reference TRBV18 and TRBJ2-3, reads NAGVMQNPRHLVRRRGQEARLRCSPMKGHSHVYWYRQLPEEGLKFMVYLQKENIIDESGMPKERFSAEFPKEGPSILRIQQVVRGDSAAYFCASSPPGQGSDTQYFGPGTRLTVL.

V is TRBV7-2 and J is TRBJ2-3; maybe TRBD2 (6 bases). Between the trimmed V and J ends, which lost 2 bases and 6 bases, there was a span of 12 bases. CDR3 length: 14 amino acids. The V gene's germline CDR1 is SGHTA and CDR2 FQGNSA. The CDR3 DNA is TGTGCCAGCAGCTTAATTCGAGGAGGGGATACGCAGTATTTT. Translated, it gives CASSLIRGGDTQYF.

This clone occurred a few times. The genes are TRBV5-1 and TRBJ2-3; tentative D call: TRBD2 (6 bases). There are 17 residues in the CDR3. Trimming removed 0 bases from V and 2 bases from J, with 16 bases in between. Germline V gives CDR1 SGHRS, CDR2 YFSETQ. Written as DNA, the CDR3 is TGCGCCAGCAGCTTGGCCCCAAGTCTAGCGTACACAGATACGCAGTATTTT. This translates into CASSLAPSLAYTDTQYF.

V is TRBV19 and J is TRBJ1-6; perhaps TRBD1 as D (5 bases). Germline V gene sequence: CDR1 LNHDA, CDR2 SQIVND (reference sequence). The germline V and J ends were trimmed by 2 bases and 4 bases, with 9 bases remaining between them. The CDR3 has 15 amino acids. Here the CDR3 reads CASSISWGYNSPLHF. The CDR3 region has the DNA TGTGCCAGTAGTATATCTTGGGGGTATAATTCACCCCTCCACTTT.

This clone was seen just once. The chain is built from TRBV7-9 and TRBJ2-3, with 8 bases aligning to TRBD2. CDR1 and CDR2 from the germline V gene are SEHNR and FQNEAQ (reference sequence). The CDR3 length is 16 residues. Trimming took 2 bases from V and 3 from J; bases not matched to a gene: 7. CDR3 in amino acids: CASSLRGGDFTDTQYF. The DNA of the CDR3 is TGTGCCAGCAGCTTACGGGGGGGTGATTTTACAGATACGCAGTATTTT. Looking up the rest from reference TRBV7-9 and TRBJ2-3 gives the full variable domain: DTGVSQNPRHKITKRGQNVTFRCDPISEHNRLYWYRQTLGQGPEFLTYFQNEAQLEKSRLLSDRFSAERPKGSFSTLEIQRTEQGDSAMYLCASSLRGGDFTDTQYFGPGTRLTVL.

This clone was counted only a few times. The chain combines TRBV30 with TRBJ1-6; 7 bases line up with TRBD1. Germline-derived CDR1 and CDR2 are GTSNPN and SVGIG (reference sequence). Germline trimming cut 2 bases from V and 9 bases from J; bases unmatched to any gene: 10. The CDR3 has 15 amino acids. CDR3 region: CAWSQQQGGISPLHF. DNA of the CDR3: TGTGCCTGGAGTCAACAGCAGGGGGGGATTTCACCCCTCCACTTT.

The rearrangement joins TRBV5-4 to TRBJ2-3; 14 bases are shared with TRBD2. The length of the CDR3 is 16 residues. Looked up from germline, CDR1 is SGHNT and CDR2 is YYREEE (reference sequence). V lost 3 bases, J lost 6 bases, and 6 bases stayed unmatched. CDR3 nucleotide sequence: TGTGCCAGCAGCTCGGGACTAGCGGGAGTCGAGGATACGCAGTATTTT. The encoded protein is CASSSGLAGVEDTQYF.

The chain carries TRBV5-1 and TRBJ2-1; maybe TRBD1 (6 bases). The CDR3 is made up of 13 amino acids. Germline V gene data show CDR1 as SGHRS and CDR2 as YFSETQ. Trimming shortened V by 6 bases and J by 7 bases, and 14 bases separated the two germline ends. The DNA of the CDR3 is TGCGCCAGCACAACAGGGTATCGGAATGAGCAGTTCTTC. Amino acid sequence: CASTTGYRNEQFF.

This clone was seen a single time. This chain uses TRBV7-2 with TRBJ2-7; tentative D call: TRBD2 (6 bases). The CDR3 has 15 amino acids. Trimming left V 2 bases short and J 2 bases short, with 13 bases between. Germline assignment: CDR1 SGHTA and CDR2 FQGNSA. CDR3 residues: CASSLWRDPPYEQYF. The DNA for the CDR3 is TGTGCCAGCAGCTTATGGCGGGATCCCCCCTACGAGCAGTACTTC.

The rearrangement joins TRBV7-9 to TRBJ1-6, with a tentative D call TRBD1 (5 bases). The CDR3 is 13 residues long. V was cut by 1 base and J by 12 bases, with 10 bases left in between. Germline values: CDR1 SEHNR, CDR2 FQNEAQ (reference sequence). The CDR3: CASSLESGEPLHF. CDR3 in DNA: TGTGCCAGCAGCTTAGAATCGGGGGAACCCCTCCACTTT. Complete variable domain (other parts from reference TRBV7-9 and TRBJ1-6): DTGVSQNPRHKITKRGQNVTFRCDPISEHNRLYWYRQTLGQGPEFLTYFQNEAQLEKSRLLSDRFSAERPKGSFSTLEIQRTEQGDSAMYLCASSLESGEPLHFGNGTRLTVT.

This chain links TRBV6-1 with TRBJ2-5; 7 positions agree with TRBD1. Germline values: CDR1 MNHNS, CDR2 SASEGT. This CDR3 spans 14 amino acids. V shed 7 bases, J shed 2 bases, and the junction held 7 bases outside the gene matches. CDR3 in amino acids: CASKLTGAQETQYF. CDR3 sequence (DNA): TGTGCCAGCAAGCTCACAGGGGCACAAGAGACCCAGTACTTC.

In this sample, this clone is medium-sized. This chain joins TRBV7-2 and TRBJ1-5, with a tentative D call TRBD1 (5 bases). The CDR3 is 13 amino acids. Germline V CDR1 and CDR2: SGHTA, FQGNSA. The ends were cut back, 5 bases at V and 7 bases at J, with 12 bases in the middle. The CDR3: CASSLERGQPQHF. In nucleotides, the CDR3 is TGTGCCAGCAGCCTTGAGAGGGGACAGCCCCAGCATTTT. The entire variable domain, with the rest obtained from reference TRBV7-2 and TRBJ1-5, is as follows: GAGVSQSPSNKVTEKGKDVELRCDPISGHTALYWYRQSLGQGLEFLIYFQGNSAPDKSGLPSDRFSAERTGGSVSTLTIQRTQQEDSAVYLCASSLERGQPQHFGDGTRLSIL.

This sequence joins TRBV2 and TRBJ1-5; 10 nucleotides line up with TRBD1. J lost 6 bases, V lost 3 bases, and 2 bases had no gene match. CDR1 and CDR2 (germline): SNHLY, FYNNEI. CDR3 length: 14 amino acids. The CDR3 sequence is CASSDGTGVQPQHF. CDR3 coding DNA: TGTGCCAGCAGTGATGGGACAGGGGTTCAGCCCCAGCATTTT.

This clone was counted only a few times. This chain uses TRBV2 with TRBJ2-7; the match to TRBD2 covers 7 bases. The CDR3 loop spans 14 amino acids. From germline, CDR1 is SNHLY and CDR2 FYNNEI. V shed 7 bases and J 7 bases; nucleotides not matched to a gene: 13. The CDR3 loop is CASNPGLGWGEQYF. The CDR3 bases are TGTGCCAGCAACCCCGGACTAGGTTGGGGGGAGCAGTACTTC.

The V and J genes are TRBV12-5 and TRBJ2-2; 9 nucleotides align to TRBD1. Germline CDR1 and CDR2: LGHNT and FRNRAP. The CDR3 extends over 16 amino acids. With 6 bases clipped from V and 7 bases from J, the junction kept 12 bases outside the gene matches. The CDR3 region has the DNA TGTGCTAGTGGCCTGGGACAGGGTCAATCCGGCGGGGAGCTGTTTTTT. Its translation is CASGLGQGQSGGELFF.